In its sample, the clone carrying this TCR beta chain was seen a few times. The antigen remains undetermined. The germline V gene has CDR1 SGHDN and CDR2 FVKESK. V shed 4 bases and J shed 5 bases, with 14 bases lying between them. The CDR3 totals 14 residues. The data originate from a study of CD8 T cells in ankylosing spondylitis. Study-level results: Some of these motif variants have turned up before, in reports on reactive arthritis synovial fluid and blood. Ankylosing spondylitis blood seemed to carry a telltale TCR beta motif made of several highly homologous variants. The disease-linked clones had a CD8+ phenotype and low blood frequencies.

Library preparation for TCR beta used quantitative 5'-RACE with molecular barcodes. Using its own MiXCR run on the 5' RACE reads, TCRdb lists one record per CDR3 protein. The sample carries 210,000 or so distinct CDR3 sequences, around a quarter recorded once. Sequencing used blood, either unsorted or a sorted T cell fraction (not recorded which). The J gene is TRBJ2-5, the V gene TRBV14, with D maybe TRBD2 (6 bases). This TCR was recovered from a male donor with ankylosing spondylitis or in good health (not recorded which). CDR3 amino acids: CASSRTLASETQYF. In DNA, the CDR3 is TGTGCCAGCAGCCGAACTCTAGCGTCGGAGACCCAGTACTTC.